This T cell receptor (beta chain) stems from a study of OX40 agonist ivuxolimab in advanced cancers. On the study more broadly: One patient with hepatocellular carcinoma and two with cutaneous melanoma, three in all, had partial responses.

Generated by immunoSEQ multiplex PCR, the TCRdb table keeps only in-frame clones and is missing some. The top ten clones hold more than 0.75% of a sample with about 76,000 clones, 70% to 90% of them seen once. The CDR3 consists of 16 residues. CDR1 MNHEY and CDR2 SMNVEV come from the germline V gene (reference sequence). Trimming cost V 5 bases and J 11 bases; bases outside gene matches: 17. Here the sequenced sample was CD4+ or CD8+ T cells sorted from blood, taken in a trial of the OX40 agonist ivuxolimab. This sequence joins TRBV27 and TRBJ1-4; 7 nucleotides align to TRBD1. This clonotype was sampled from an adult with an advanced solid tumor such as melanoma, head and neck, liver or kidney cancer. CDR3 nucleotide sequence: TGTGCCAGCAGTACACGACAGGGTTCACCGAAAGGGAAACTGTTTTTT. Its protein is CASSTRQGSPKGKLFF. The full variable domain, completed using reference TRBV27 and TRBJ1-4, is EAQVTQNPRYLITVTGKKLTVTCSQNMNHEYMSWYRQDPGLGLRQIYYSMNVEVTDKGDVPEGYKVSRKEKRNFPLILESPSPNQTSLYFCASSTRQGSPKGKLFFGSGTQLSVL.